This TCR beta chain comes out of a study of CD8+ T cells in alopecia areata. Across the study: Treated individuals took tofacitinib by mouth, 5 to 10 mg twice daily. Study-level points and caveats: Numerous clones, expanded in lesions, remained in scalp and blood during tofacitinib. For lesional scalp, especially alopecia totalis/universalis, clonality was higher than in normal scalp.

The germline V gene encodes CDR1 GTSNPN and CDR2 SVGIG (reference sequence). This CDR3 comprises 13 residues. The V end lost 1 base, the J end lost 3 bases, and 7 bases lay between the germline ends. TCR sequencing used cDNA made by reverse transcription of extracted RNA. Profiled with immunoSEQ multiplex PCR; TCRdb holds only in-frame clones, not every one. Counted here are 170,000 or so clones, 55% to 75% occurring once; the ten biggest clones make up more than 0.7%. As for this clone: Antigen specificity is unknown.

Sample treatment: oral pan-JAK inhibitor, 5-10 mg twice daily. Individuals with alopecia areata gave both lesional scalp punch biopsies and peripheral blood for collection. V usage is TRBV30 and J usage is TRBJ1-5; no definite D call. Material: CD4+ T cells sorted from blood, obtained at week 4, from a patient treated with tofacitinib. The sequence was obtained from a human donor with alopecia areata. The CDR3 spells CAWSGAANQPQHF. The CDR3 DNA follows: TGTGCCTGGAGTGGGGCAGCCAATCAGCCCCAGCATTTT. Full variable domain (remainder filled in from reference TRBV30 and TRBJ1-5): SQTIHQWPATLVQPVGSPLSLECTVEGTSNPNLYWYRQAAGRGLQLLFYSVGIGQISSEVPQNLSASRPQDRQFILSSKKLLLSDSGFYLCAWSGAANQPQHFGDGTRLSIL.